One T cell receptor beta chain is described in this entry. Its antigen is currently unknown. This specimen belongs to a study of shared clonotypes between healthy human individuals. V lost 1 base, J lost 6 bases, and 2 bases stayed unmatched. This CDR3 comprises 14 residues. CDR1 is MDHEN and CDR2 is SYDVKM in the germline V gene. Naive CD8 isolation took CD45RO-negative cells positively selected for CCR7 and excluded terminally differentiated effector memory CD45RA+ cells. Clones were sequenced by immunoSEQ multiplex PCR, and TCRdb holds only the in-frame ones, with some missing. The data show fewer than 1 million clones, 90% to 97% seen once. Study-wide results and caveats: Of the naive CD4 clonotypes, about 5% were shared across a few donors.

The V call is TRBV28, the J call TRBJ2-7, with 11 bases matching TRBD1. The source of this sequence is a man under 40 in good health. Material for sequencing was naive CD8+ T cells sorted from blood. The CDR3 is CASSLYGTGGEQYF. The CDR3 nucleotides are TGTGCCAGCAGTTTATACGGGACAGGGGGCGAGCAGTACTTC. The full variable domain, in which reference TRBV28 and TRBJ2-7 provide the parts outside the CDR3, is DVKVTQSSRYLVKRTGEKVFLECVQDMDHENMFWYRQDPGLGLRLIYFSYDVKMKEKGDIPEGYSVSREKKERFSLILESASTNQTSMYLCASSLYGTGGEQYFGPGTRLTVT.